This T cell receptor (beta chain) was retrieved from a study of T cells after yellow fever vaccination (dated by TCRdb to the late 2010s). About the study as a whole: The SMART-Seq v4 Ultra Low Input RNA kit was used to prepare libraries from fractions with low cell numbers. To follow T-cell clones before and after primary and booster YFV17D yellow fever vaccination, bulk TCR alpha and beta repertoires were sequenced over time. Two healthy male donors made up the cohort, one aged 18 to 29 years and the other aged 30 to 40 years. Bulk PBMC replicates and cell subsets were isolated from blood drawn at multiple timepoints before and after both primary and secondary immunization.

Sequenced using an Illumina NovaSeq 6000. TCR cDNA was synthesized by 5'RACE template switching, which introduced a universal primer site and unique molecular identifiers. Priming of cDNA synthesis was performed from both the TCR alpha and TCR beta constant segments. Library amplification used two PCR steps, and the second PCR step added sample barcodes and sequencing adapters. Sequencing of libraries was done on Illumina HiSeq 2500 (2x100 bp) or NovaSeq (2x150 bp). The published analysis was carried out like this. Demultiplexing of reads and collapsing into UMI consensus sequences were performed with MIGEC, and V(D)J alignment was carried out with MiXCR. Vaccine-responding clonotypes were defined with edgeR using replicate PBMC samples, requiring FDR below 0.01 and a log2 fold change above 5 up to day 15. Each bulk clonotype received a CD4 or CD8 identity based on whether the sequenced CD4 or CD8 repertoire contained that clonotype at higher abundance. TCRdb redid the processing of the public reads, applying fastp at Q25 and MiXCR, and retained in-frame beta chains. Each entry is one CDR3 protein sequence, shown with its most common DNA and genes. These V and J calls rely on TCRdb rather than the paper's analysis. The sample yields more than 300,000 distinct CDR3 sequences; roughly 10% were counted once. 3.3% of the sample lies in the top ten.

This clonotype was found a few times. It has no known antigen specificity. The sample holds no much larger clone one base away, and base qualities are not on file. CDR1 and CDR2, looked up from the germline V gene, are SGHDN and FVKESK. The trim is 4 bases for V and 2 bases for J, with a gap of 15 bases between the germline ends. The CDR3 contains 17 residues, cysteine and phenylalanine counted. The kept DNA is CDR3 alone, 51 bases in frame from the first base. The research as a whole found: The study included only two donors, which limits how far the findings can be generalized. A small share of clonotypes was detected in both CD4 and CD8 compartments, with the overlap likely arising from convergent recombination. Compared with the primary T-cell response, the secondary T-cell response was faster but weaker, reaching its peak on day 5 rather than on day 15. Computational filtering was required because FACS-sorted repertoires could contain abundant contaminating clonotypes from the bulk population. After the booster, most clones that had expanded after primary vaccination were detected again (about 97% of CD4 and roughly 86% of CD8), suggesting broad maintenance of memory.

The treatment or condition label, as the study defines it: live attenuated yellow fever vaccine strain. A standard Ficoll-Paque protocol was used to isolate PBMCs from peripheral blood. CD4 and CD8 T-cell fractions were isolated with Dynabeads CD4 and CD8 positive selection kits. TriZol was used to extract RNA from bulk PBMCs, CD4 and CD8 fractions, and dextramer-positive and dextramer-negative fractions. Sequencing used CD4+ T cells sorted from PBMCs, obtained 45 days after the yellow fever booster vaccination. This sequence uses TRBV14 and TRBJ1-6; a tentative D call is TRBD1 (6 bases match). This clonotype was obtained from a man between 18 and 35 years old who received the YFV17D yellow fever vaccine. The CDR3 is CASSPWGRGTYNSPLHF. The nucleotide sequence is given as TGTGCCAGCAGCCCCTGGGGGCGTGGAACCTATAATTCACCCCTCCACTTT.